This is a list of T cell receptor beta chains from one sample in a study of tumor-infiltrating lymphocytes in localized non-small cell lung cancer. Some clones are missing from TCRdb's copy, which holds only in-frame ones; the method was immunoSEQ multiplex PCR. The data show fewer than 15,000 clones, over 80% seen once. The sample comprised uninvolved lung tissue not adjacent to the tumor. Receptor source: a human donor with non-small cell lung cancer. CDR3s leave out the opening cysteine and the closing phenylalanine or tryptophan. The D gene is left open where the match is weak.

CDR3	D	J	V
AWSEVLRTNTEAF	.	TRBJ1-1	TRBV30
ASSQEVSQNTGELF	.	TRBJ2-2	TRBV4-1
ASNRRGNTIY	.	TRBJ1-3	TRBV5-6
ASSQCKQPQGDTQY	.	TRBJ2-3	TRBV23-1
ASRRTALVNYGYT	.	TRBJ1-2	TRBV6-1
ASRQGEVSGANVLT	TRBD1	TRBJ2-6	TRBV5-5
ASSGLGELF	.	TRBJ2-2	TRBV6-5
ASSGLTETQY	.	TRBJ2-5	TRBV30
ARDGGGGANVLT	.	TRBJ2-6	TRBV30
ASSLSTSTDTQY	.	TRBJ2-3	TRBV9
ASSRPGQGLPEAF	TRBD1	TRBJ1-1	TRBV19
ASSLGVSEQY	.	TRBJ2-7	TRBV7-9